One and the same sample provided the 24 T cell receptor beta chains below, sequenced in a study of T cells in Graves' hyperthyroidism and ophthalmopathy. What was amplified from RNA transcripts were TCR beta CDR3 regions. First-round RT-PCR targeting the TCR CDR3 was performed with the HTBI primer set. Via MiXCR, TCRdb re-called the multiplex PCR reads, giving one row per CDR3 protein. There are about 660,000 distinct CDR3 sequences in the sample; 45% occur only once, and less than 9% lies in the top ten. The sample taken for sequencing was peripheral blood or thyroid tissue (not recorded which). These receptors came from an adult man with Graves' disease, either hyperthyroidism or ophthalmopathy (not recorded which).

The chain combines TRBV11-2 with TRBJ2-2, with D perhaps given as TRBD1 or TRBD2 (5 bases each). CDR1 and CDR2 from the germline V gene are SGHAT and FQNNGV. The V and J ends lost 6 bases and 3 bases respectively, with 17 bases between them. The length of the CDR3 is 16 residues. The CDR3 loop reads CASRPSGARDTGELFF. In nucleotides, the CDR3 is TGTGCCAGCAGACCATCCGGGGCCCGGGACACCGGGGAGCTGTTTTTT.

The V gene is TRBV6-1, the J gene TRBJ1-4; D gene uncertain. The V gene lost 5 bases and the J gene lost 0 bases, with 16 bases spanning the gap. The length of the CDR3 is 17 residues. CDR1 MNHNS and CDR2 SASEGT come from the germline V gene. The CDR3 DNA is TGTGCCAGCAGTCCCGGCGAGAGCATTGCAACTAATGAAAAACTGTTTTTT. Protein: CASSPGESIATNEKLFF.

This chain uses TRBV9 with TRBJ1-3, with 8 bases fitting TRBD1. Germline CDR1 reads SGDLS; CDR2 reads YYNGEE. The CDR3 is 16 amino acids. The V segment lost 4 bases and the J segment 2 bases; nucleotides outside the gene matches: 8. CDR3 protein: CASSSDRVGAGNTIYF. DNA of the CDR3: TGTGCCAGCAGCTCGGACAGGGTAGGGGCTGGAAACACCATATATTTT.

The CDR3 sequence is CASSEVGFEQYF. The CDR3 nucleotides read TGTGCCAGCAGTGAAGTCGGGTTCGAGCAGTACTTC. The rearrangement uses TRBV6-5 and TRBJ2-7; D uncertain. Germline CDR1 is MNHEY and CDR2 is SVGAGI. The CDR3 runs 12 residues. The V end was cut by 5 bases, the J end by 6 bases, with 11 bases between.

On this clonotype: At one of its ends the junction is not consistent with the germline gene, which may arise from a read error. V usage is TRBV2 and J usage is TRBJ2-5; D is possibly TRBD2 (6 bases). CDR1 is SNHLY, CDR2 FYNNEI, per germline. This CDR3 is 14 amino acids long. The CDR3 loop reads CASSGGTAQETQYF. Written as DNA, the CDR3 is TGTGCCAGTAGTGGAGGGACGGCACAAGAGACCCAGTACTTC.

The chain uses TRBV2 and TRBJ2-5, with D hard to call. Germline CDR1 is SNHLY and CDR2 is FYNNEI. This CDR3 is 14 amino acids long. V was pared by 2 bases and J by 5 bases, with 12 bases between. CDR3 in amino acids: CASSENTATETQYF. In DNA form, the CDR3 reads TGTGCCAGCAGTGAAAATACGGCAACGGAGACCCAGTACTTC.

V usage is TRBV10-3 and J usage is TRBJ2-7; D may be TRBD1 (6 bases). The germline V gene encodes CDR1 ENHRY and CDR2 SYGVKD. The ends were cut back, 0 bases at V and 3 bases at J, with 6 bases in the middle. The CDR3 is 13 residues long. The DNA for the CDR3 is TGTGCCATCAGTGAGTCGGACAGCTACGAGCAGTACTTC. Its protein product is CAISESDSYEQYF.

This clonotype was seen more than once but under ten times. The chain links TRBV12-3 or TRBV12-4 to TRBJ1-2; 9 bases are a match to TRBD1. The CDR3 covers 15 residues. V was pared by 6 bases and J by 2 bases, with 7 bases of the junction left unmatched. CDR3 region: CASSRTGGPNYGYTF. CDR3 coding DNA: TGTGCCAGCAGCCGTACAGGGGGCCCAAACTATGGCTACACCTTC.

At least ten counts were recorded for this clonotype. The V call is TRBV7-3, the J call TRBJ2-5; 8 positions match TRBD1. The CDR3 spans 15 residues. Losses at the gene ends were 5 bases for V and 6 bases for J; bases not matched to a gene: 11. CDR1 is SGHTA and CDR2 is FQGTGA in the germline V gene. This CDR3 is CASSPDRGRGQTQYF. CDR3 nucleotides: TGTGCCAGCAGCCCCGACAGGGGAAGGGGGCAGACCCAGTACTTC. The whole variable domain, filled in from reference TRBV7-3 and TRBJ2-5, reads GAGVSQTPSNKVTEKGKYVELRCDPISGHTALYWYRQSLGQGPEFLIYFQGTGAADDSGLPNDRFFAVRPEGSVSTLKIQRTERGDSAVYLCASSPDRGRGQTQYFGPGTRLLVL.

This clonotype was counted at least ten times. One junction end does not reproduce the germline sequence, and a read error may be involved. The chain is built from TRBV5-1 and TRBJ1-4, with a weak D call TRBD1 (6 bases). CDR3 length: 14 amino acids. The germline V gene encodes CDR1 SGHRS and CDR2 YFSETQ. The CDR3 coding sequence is TGTGCCAGCAGCTCGACAGGAGGAAATGAAAAACTGTTTTTT. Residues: CASSSTGGNEKLFF.

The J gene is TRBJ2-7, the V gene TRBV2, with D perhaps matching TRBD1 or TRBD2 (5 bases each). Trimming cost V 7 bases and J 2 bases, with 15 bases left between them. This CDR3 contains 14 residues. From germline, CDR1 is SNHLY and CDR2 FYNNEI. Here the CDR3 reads CASITRDGPYEQYF. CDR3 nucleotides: TGTGCCAGCATAACCCGGGACGGGCCCTACGAGCAGTACTTC.

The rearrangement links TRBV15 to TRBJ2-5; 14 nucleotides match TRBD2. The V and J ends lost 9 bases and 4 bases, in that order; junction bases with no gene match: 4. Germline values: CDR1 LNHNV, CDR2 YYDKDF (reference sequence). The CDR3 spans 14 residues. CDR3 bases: TGTGCCACAGGGACTAGCGGGGGCCGAGAGACCCAGTACTTC. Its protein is CATGTSGGRETQYF. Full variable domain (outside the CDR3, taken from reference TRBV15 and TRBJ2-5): DAMVIQNPRYQVTQFGKPVTLSCSQTLNHNVMYWYQQKSSQAPKLLFHYYDKDFNNEADTPDNFQSRRPNTSFCFLDIRSPGLGDTAMYLCATGTSGGRETQYFGPGTRLLVL.

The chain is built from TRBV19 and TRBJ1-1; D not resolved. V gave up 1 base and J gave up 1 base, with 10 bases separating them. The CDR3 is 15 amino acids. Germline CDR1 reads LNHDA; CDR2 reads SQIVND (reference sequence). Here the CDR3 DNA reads TGTGCCAGTAGTATAGTAGGAGCTCCGAACACTGAAGCTTTCTTT. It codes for CASSIVGAPNTEAFF.

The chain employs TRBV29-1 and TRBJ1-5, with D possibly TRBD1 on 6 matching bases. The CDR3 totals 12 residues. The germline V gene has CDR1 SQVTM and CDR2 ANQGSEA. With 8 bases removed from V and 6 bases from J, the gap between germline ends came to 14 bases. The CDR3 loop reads CSLEQGGQPQHF. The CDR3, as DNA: TGCAGCTTGGAACAGGGCGGTCAGCCCCAGCATTTT.

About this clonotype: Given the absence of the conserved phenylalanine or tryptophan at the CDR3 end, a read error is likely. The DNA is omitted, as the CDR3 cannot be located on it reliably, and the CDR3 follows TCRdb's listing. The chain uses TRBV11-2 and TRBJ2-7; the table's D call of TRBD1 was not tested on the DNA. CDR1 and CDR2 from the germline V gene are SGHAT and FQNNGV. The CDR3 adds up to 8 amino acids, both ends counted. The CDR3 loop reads CASSRLGT.

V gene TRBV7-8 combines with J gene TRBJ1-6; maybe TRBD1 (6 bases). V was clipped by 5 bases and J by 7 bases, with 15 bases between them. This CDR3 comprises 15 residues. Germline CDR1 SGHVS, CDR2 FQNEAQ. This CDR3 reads CASSQLGQINSPLHF. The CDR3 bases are TGTGCCAGCAGCCAACTCGGACAGATAAATTCACCCCTCCACTTT.

As DNA, the CDR3 is TGTGCCAGCAGTGAGCAGGGTTCCCTGCATTTT. Amino acids: CASSEQGSLHF. The rearrangement joins TRBV12-3 or TRBV12-4 to TRBJ1-5; maybe TRBD1 (5 bases). Trimming took 5 bases from V and 15 from J, leaving 14 bases between them. The CDR3 contains 11 residues.

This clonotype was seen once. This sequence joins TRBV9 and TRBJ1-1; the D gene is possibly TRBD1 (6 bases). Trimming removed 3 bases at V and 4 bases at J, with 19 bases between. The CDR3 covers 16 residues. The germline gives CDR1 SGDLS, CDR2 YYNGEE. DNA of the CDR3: TGTGCCAGCAGCGGAGCATTAAAGACAGGCCGCACTGAAGCTTTCTTT. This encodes CASSGALKTGRTEAFF.

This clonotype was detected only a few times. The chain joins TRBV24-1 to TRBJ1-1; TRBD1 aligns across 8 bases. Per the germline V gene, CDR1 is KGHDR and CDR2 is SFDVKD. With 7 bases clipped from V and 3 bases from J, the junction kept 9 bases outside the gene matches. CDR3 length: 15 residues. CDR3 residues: CATRGNRGSDTEAFF. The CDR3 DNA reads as TGTGCCACCAGGGGAAACAGGGGGAGCGACACTGAAGCTTTCTTT.

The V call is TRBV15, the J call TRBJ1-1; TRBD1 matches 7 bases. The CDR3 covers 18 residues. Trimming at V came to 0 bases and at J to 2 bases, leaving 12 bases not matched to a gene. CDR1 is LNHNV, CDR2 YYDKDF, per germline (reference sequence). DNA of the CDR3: TGTGCCACCAGCAGAGATCTCTTGGAGGGACAGAAAAACACTGAAGCTTTCTTT. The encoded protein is CATSRDLLEGQKNTEAFF.

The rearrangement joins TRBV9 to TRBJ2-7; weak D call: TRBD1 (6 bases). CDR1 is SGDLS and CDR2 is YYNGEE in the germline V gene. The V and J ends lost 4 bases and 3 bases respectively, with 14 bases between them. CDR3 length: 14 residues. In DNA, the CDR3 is TGTGCCAGCAGCCTCCCGGACAGTCACTACGAGCAGTACTTC. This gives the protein CASSLPDSHYEQYF. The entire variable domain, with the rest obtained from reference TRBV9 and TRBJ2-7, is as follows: DSGVTQTPKHLITATGQRVTLRCSPRSGDLSVYWYQQSLDQGLQFLIQYYNGEERAKGNILERFSAQQFPDLHSELNLSSLELGDSALYFCASSLPDSHYEQYFGPGTRLTVT.

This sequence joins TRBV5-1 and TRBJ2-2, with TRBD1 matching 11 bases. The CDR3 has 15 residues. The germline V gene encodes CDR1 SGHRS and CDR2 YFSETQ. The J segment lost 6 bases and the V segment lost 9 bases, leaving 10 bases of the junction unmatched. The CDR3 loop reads CATTGGTGGSGELFF. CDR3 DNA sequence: TGCGCCACCACCGGCGGGACAGGGGGTTCCGGGGAGCTGTTTTTT.

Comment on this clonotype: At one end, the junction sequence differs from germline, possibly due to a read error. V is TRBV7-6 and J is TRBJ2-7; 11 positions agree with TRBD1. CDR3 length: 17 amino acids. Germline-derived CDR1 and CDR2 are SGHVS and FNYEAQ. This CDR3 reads CATSWRPRDRGDYEQYF. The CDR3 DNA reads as TGTGCCACCAGCTGGCGGCCCCGGGACAGGGGGGACTACGAGCAGTACTTC.

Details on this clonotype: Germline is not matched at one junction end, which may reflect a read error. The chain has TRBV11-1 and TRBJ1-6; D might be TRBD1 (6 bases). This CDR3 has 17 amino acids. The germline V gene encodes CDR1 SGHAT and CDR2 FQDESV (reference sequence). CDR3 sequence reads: CASSAEQGFSYNSPLPF. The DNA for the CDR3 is TGTGCCAGCAGCGCAGAACAGGGTTTCTCCTATAATTCACCCCTCCCCTTT.